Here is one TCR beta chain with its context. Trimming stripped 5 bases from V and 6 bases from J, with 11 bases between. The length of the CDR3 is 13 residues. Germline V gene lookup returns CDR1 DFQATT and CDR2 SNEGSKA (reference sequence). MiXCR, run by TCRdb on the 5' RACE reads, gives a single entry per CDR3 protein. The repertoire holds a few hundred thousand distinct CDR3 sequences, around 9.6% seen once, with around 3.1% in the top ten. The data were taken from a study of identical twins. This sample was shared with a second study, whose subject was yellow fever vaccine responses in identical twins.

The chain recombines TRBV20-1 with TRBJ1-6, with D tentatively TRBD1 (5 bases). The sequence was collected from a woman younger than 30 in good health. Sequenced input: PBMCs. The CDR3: CSAGGPPNSPLHF. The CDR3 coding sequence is TGCAGTGCTGGGGGACCGCCTAATTCACCCCTCCACTTT.